This T cell receptor (beta chain) was captured in a study of response to subunit inactivated influenza vaccine. General observations from the study: It was the authors' suggestion that each seasonal influenza vaccination recruits few new T cells.

The ends were cut back, 0 bases at V and 5 bases at J, with 13 bases in the middle. Germline lookup yields CDR1 LGHNA and CDR2 YNFKEQ. This CDR3 comprises 15 residues. TCRdb reprocessed the RT-PCR reads with MiXCR, giving one entry per CDR3 protein. This sample carries 650,000 to 850,000 distinct CDR3 sequences, approximately 15% of them seen once, and the ten largest clones take 6.5% to 8.5%. This clonotype was counted between two and nine times. What it binds is unknown. The clonotype was recovered from a man aged 50-60 years who received an inactivated influenza vaccine. The chain links TRBV4-2 to TRBJ1-1; possible D gene TRBD1, 5 bases. Here the sequenced sample was PBMCs from blood, taken 14 days before vaccination. CDR3 loop: CASSQDTGGETEAFF. CDR3 in DNA: TGTGCCAGCAGCCAAGACACCGGGGGAGAAACTGAAGCTTTCTTT.